This passage covers 28 T cell receptor beta chains from one sample sequenced in a study of blood T cells in healthy people across ages. Primed by a sample-barcoded 5' primer and a J-beta primer mix, a second PCR proceeded for 7 to 11 cycles. TCRdb called the 5' RACE reads again in MiXCR, with one record for every CDR3 protein. There are over 950,000 distinct CDR3 sequences in the sample; roughly two fifths occur only once, and about 12% lies in the top ten. The material sequenced was blood. The receptors come from a man aged 18 to 30 in good health.

V and J are TRBV2 and TRBJ2-5; 7 bases fit TRBD2. The CDR3 runs 15 residues. The V gene end was trimmed by 8 bases and the J gene end by 11 bases; junction bases not matched to a gene: 20. CDR1 is SNHLY, CDR2 FYNNEI, per germline. The CDR3 DNA reads TGTGCCAGCCTTCCTCAGGGCGGGGGTTGGAATGAGCAGTACTTC. Its protein is CASLPQGGGWNEQYF.

The chain uses TRBV12-3 or TRBV12-4 and TRBJ2-5, with a possible D match to TRBD1 (6 bases). This CDR3 has 14 residues. The V and J ends lost 6 bases and 1 base respectively, with 12 bases between them. Here the CDR3 reads CASSLGHSQETQYF. CDR3 DNA: TGTGCCAGCAGCCTGGGACATTCCCAAGAGACCCAGTACTTC.

Remarks on this clonotype: A much larger clone differs by one base, so this may be a read error. This sequence joins TRBV6-5 and TRBJ2-7; 9 nucleotides line up with TRBD2. The CDR3 is 16 amino acids. Germline-derived CDR1 and CDR2 are MNHEY and SVGAGI. J was trimmed by 7 bases and V by 5 bases; bases with no gene match: 15. This CDR3 is CASSLDLGTSSHEQYF. Written as DNA, the CDR3 is TGTGCCAGCAGTCTTGACCTCGGGACTAGCTCCCATGAGCAGTACTTC.

The sample holds one count of this clonotype. The junction shows a germline mismatch at one end, possibly a read error. The gene calls are TRBV7-9 and TRBJ2-3; maybe TRBD1 (6 bases). This CDR3 region has 15 residues. The germline V gene encodes CDR1 SEHNR and CDR2 FQNEAQ (reference sequence). In DNA form, the CDR3 reads TGTGCCAGCAGCTTAGGACAGGAGCTCACAGATACGCTGTATTTT. It translates to CASSLGQELTDTLYF. Filled out from reference TRBV7-9 and TRBJ2-3, the complete variable domain reads DTGVSQNPRHKITKRGQNVTFRCDPISEHNRLYWYRQTLGQGPEFLTYFQNEAQLEKSRLLSDRFSAERPKGSFSTLEIQRTEQGDSAMYLCASSLGQELTDTLYFGPGTRLTVL.

The chain links TRBV27 to TRBJ2-1; TRBD1 agrees at 7 bases. The V segment lost 2 bases and the J segment 2 bases; nucleotides outside the gene matches: 3. Germline V gene lookup returns CDR1 MNHEY and CDR2 SMNVEV (reference sequence). The CDR3 loop spans 15 amino acids. The CDR3 DNA reads TGTGCCAGCAGTTTAGGGACAGCCCCCTACAATGAGCAGTTCTTC. Its translation is CASSLGTAPYNEQFF.

This clonotype was seen a handful of times. The chain employs TRBV2 and TRBJ1-5; D perhaps matches TRBD1 (6 bases). The V gene's germline CDR1 is SNHLY and CDR2 FYNNEI. This CDR3 has 14 residues. Between the trimmed V and J ends, which lost 6 bases and 3 bases, there was a span of 12 bases. CDR3 in DNA: TGTGCCAGCAGCCTCGACAGGACCAATCAGCCCCAGCATTTT. This gives the protein CASSLDRTNQPQHF.

This clonotype turned up a few times. V gene TRBV6-4 combines with J gene TRBJ2-1; TRBD1 aligns across 9 bases. The CDR3 contains 15 residues. Trimming removed 4 bases from V and 9 bases from J; junction bases left unmatched: 10. Germline values: CDR1 MRHNA, CDR2 SNTAGT. The CDR3 nucleotides are TGTGCCAGCAGTGCATCGACGGGACAGGGCTCTGAGCAGTTCTTC. As protein: CASSASTGQGSEQFF.

This clonotype was picked up a small number of times. The V call is TRBV6-6, the J call TRBJ1-2; 7 bases align to TRBD1. CDR1 is MNHNY and CDR2 is SVGAGI in the germline V gene (reference sequence). This CDR3 contains 14 residues. Trimming at V came to 5 bases and at J to 4 bases, leaving 7 bases not matched to a gene. As DNA, the CDR3 is TGTGCCAGCAGTCCACCGGGACAGCGCTATGGCTACACCTTC. This codes for CASSPPGQRYGYTF.

This clonotype was found once. This chain uses TRBV5-1 with TRBJ2-3, with a possible D match to TRBD1 (6 bases). Germline-derived CDR1 and CDR2 are SGHRS and YFSETQ. CDR3 size: 14 residues. Trimming took off 7 bases at V and 6 bases at J, with 18 bases between the two ends. The CDR3 reads CASADRRGGDTQYF. The CDR3 DNA sequence: TGCGCCAGCGCAGACAGGAGAGGTGGTGATACGCAGTATTTT. Using reference TRBV5-1 and TRBJ2-3 for the parts outside the CDR3, the full variable domain is KAGVTQTPRYLIKTRGQQVTLSCSPISGHRSVSWYQQTPGQGLQFLFEYFSETQRNKGNFPGRFSGRQFSNSRSEMNVSTLELGDSALYLCASADRRGGDTQYFGPGTRLTVL.

A few counts support this clonotype. V usage is TRBV18 and J usage is TRBJ2-5, with D perhaps matching TRBD1 or TRBD2 (5 bases each). CDR1 and CDR2 from the germline V gene are KGHSH and LQKENI. Trimming stripped 2 bases from V and 1 base from J, with 14 bases between. The CDR3 totals 16 residues. CDR3 DNA sequence: TGTGCCAGCTCACCATTGGGTCCTGGGGGCCAAGAGACCCAGTACTTC. Translating gives CASSPLGPGGQETQYF. Using reference TRBV18 and TRBJ2-5 for the parts outside the CDR3, the full variable domain is NAGVMQNPRHLVRRRGQEARLRCSPMKGHSHVYWYRQLPEEGLKFMVYLQKENIIDESGMPKERFSAEFPKEGPSILRIQQVVRGDSAAYFCASSPLGPGGQETQYFGPGTRLLVL.

There are a few counts of this clonotype. The chain employs TRBV6-5 and TRBJ1-4; D not certain. CDR1 is MNHEY, CDR2 SVGAGI, per germline. With 5 bases removed from V and 5 bases from J, the gap between germline ends came to 15 bases. This CDR3 is 15 amino acids long. CDR3 DNA sequence: TGTGCCAGCAGTCGGAGACCGGACGTAAATGAAAAACTGTTTTTT. Its translation is CASSRRPDVNEKLFF.

This clonotype was detected only a few times. The genes are TRBV5-4 and TRBJ1-2; TRBD1 might be the D (5 bases). Germline CDR1 reads SGHNT; CDR2 reads YYREEE (reference sequence). CDR3 length: 14 residues. Trimming left V 3 bases short and J 5 bases short, with 14 bases between. This CDR3 reads CASSSSGLTYGYTF. The CDR3 DNA follows: TGTGCCAGCAGCTCTTCAGGGCTAACTTATGGCTACACCTTC.

This clonotype was seen ten or more times. V gene TRBV10-3 combines with J gene TRBJ1-2; D is unclear. The length of the CDR3 is 13 residues. CDR1 ENHRY and CDR2 SYGVKD come from the germline V gene. V lost 6 bases to trimming and J lost 1 base, with 9 bases between them. The chain's CDR3 is CAIRGGDNYGYTF. CDR3 bases: TGTGCCATCAGGGGCGGTGATAACTATGGCTACACCTTC.

The V and J genes are TRBV14 and TRBJ1-2; tentatively, D is TRBD1 (5 bases). Trimming stripped 4 bases from V and 2 bases from J, with 14 bases between. Germline V CDR1 and CDR2: SGHDN, FVKESK. The CDR3 is 15 residues long. Here the CDR3 DNA reads TGTGCCAGCAGCCCGCAGGACACTTCGAACTATGGCTACACCTTC. It yields the protein CASSPQDTSNYGYTF.

This sequence joins TRBV10-3 and TRBJ2-3; 11 nucleotides match TRBD2. Looked up from germline, CDR1 is ENHRY and CDR2 is SYGVKD. The CDR3 sequence is 16 residues long. Trimming took 3 bases from V and 2 from J; bases not matched to a gene: 4. The CDR3 here is CAISDLTSGNTDTQYF. In nucleotides, the CDR3 is TGTGCCATCAGTGATCTGACTAGCGGGAACACAGATACGCAGTATTTT.

This clonotype was recorded a few times. This chain joins TRBV5-5 and TRBJ1-1, with D possibly TRBD1 on 5 matching bases. The CDR3 has 15 residues. The V gene's germline CDR1 is SGHKS and CDR2 YYEKEE (reference sequence). Between the trimmed V and J ends, which lost 2 bases and 0 bases, there was a span of 11 bases. CDR3 sequence reads: CASSFRDSLNTEAFF. The CDR3 DNA reads as TGTGCCAGCAGCTTCCGGGACTCCCTGAACACTGAAGCTTTCTTT. Full variable domain (remainder filled in from reference TRBV5-5 and TRBJ1-1): DAGVTQSPTHLIKTRGQQVTLRCSPISGHKSVSWYQQVLGQGPQFIFQYYEKEERGRGNFPDRFSARQFPNYSSELNVNALLLGDSALYLCASSFRDSLNTEAFFGQGTRLTVV.

The table lists this clonotype with a few counts. The chain recombines TRBV20-1 with TRBJ2-3; D remains ambiguous. The CDR3 contains 11 residues. Germline CDR1 and CDR2: DFQATT and SNEGSKA (reference sequence). V lost 6 bases and J lost 1, with 5 bases in between. CDR3 DNA: TGCAGTGCCTTGGGCACAGATACGCAGTATTTT. This encodes CSALGTDTQYF.

Concerning this clonotype: A much larger clone sits a single nucleotide away, making a read error possible. The rearrangement uses TRBV3-1 and TRBJ2-7; D may be TRBD2 (6 bases). The DNA end is a closer match to TRBJ2-5, so the J assignment may be wrong. The CDR3 totals 15 residues. CDR1 is LGHDT and CDR2 is YNNKEL in the germline V gene (reference sequence). The CDR3 loop is CASSHAATRGETQYF. The CDR3 DNA reads TGTGCCAGCAGCCACGCTGCGACTAGAGGGGAGACCCAGTACTTC.

This clonotype showed up many times. The gene calls are TRBV29-1 and TRBJ2-7; no clear D. V shed 4 bases and J shed 1 base, with 11 bases lying between them. This CDR3 has 13 amino acids. CDR1 and CDR2 (germline): SQVTM, ANQGSEA. The CDR3 region is CSVGLGTSYEQYF. The DNA for the CDR3 is TGCAGCGTTGGACTTGGTACATCCTACGAGCAGTACTTC.

In its sample, this clonotype was seen a few times. The chain couples TRBV11-2 to TRBJ2-1, with D uncertain. Germline CDR1 and CDR2: SGHAT and FQNNGV. V dropped 3 bases and J dropped 10 bases, with 10 bases sitting between them. The CDR3 contains 12 residues. The CDR3 spells CASSFVGDEQFF. CDR3 DNA: TGTGCCAGCAGCTTTGTCGGTGACGAGCAGTTCTTC.

CDR3 amino acids: CASSLGGQGMNTEAFF. Written as DNA, the CDR3 is TGTGCCAGCAGTTTAGGGGGACAGGGGATGAACACTGAAGCTTTCTTT. The gene calls are TRBV28 and TRBJ1-1, with 10 bases identical to TRBD1. Germline-derived CDR1 and CDR2 are MDHEN and SYDVKM. The V segment lost 2 bases and the J segment 0 bases; nucleotides outside the gene matches: 3. This CDR3 region has 16 residues.

Concerning this clonotype: The junction departs from germline at one end; a sequencing error may be responsible. The chain has TRBV12-3 or TRBV12-4 and TRBJ2-3; 9 nucleotides line up with TRBD2. CDR3 length equals 16 residues. The CDR3 is CASSLPGGGVSDAQYF. CDR3 coding DNA: TGTGCCAGCAGTTTACCGGGCGGGGGGGTTTCAGATGCGCAGTATTTT.

This clonotype has more than one count but fewer than ten. This sequence joins TRBV27 and TRBJ2-3; D remains unclear. Germline assignment: CDR1 MNHEY and CDR2 SMNVEV (reference sequence). The CDR3 is 16 residues long. Trimming stripped 0 bases from V and 1 base from J, with 11 bases between. This chain's CDR3 is CASSLSAGDGTDTQYF. Here the CDR3 DNA reads TGTGCCAGCAGTTTATCCGCAGGCGACGGCACAGATACGCAGTATTTT.

The chain links TRBV5-1 to TRBJ2-3; D is possibly TRBD1 or TRBD2 (5 bases each). The V gene lost 2 bases and the J gene lost 0 bases, with 13 bases spanning the gap. This CDR3 comprises 16 residues. Germline CDR1 SGHRS, CDR2 YFSETQ. The CDR3 spells CASSFRGRPSTDTQYF. CDR3 in DNA: TGCGCCAGCAGCTTTCGGGGCAGACCTAGCACAGATACGCAGTATTTT.

The chain links TRBV7-9 to TRBJ1-1; 9 bases agree with TRBD1. The CDR3 is 14 amino acids. Germline CDR1 reads SEHNR; CDR2 reads FQNEAQ (reference sequence). V dropped 3 bases and J dropped 3; count of bases not matched to a gene: 2. The chain's CDR3 is CASSFRDRDTEAFF. CDR3 DNA sequence: TGTGCCAGCAGCTTCCGGGACAGGGACACTGAAGCTTTCTTT.

This clonotype was detected many times. V usage is TRBV20-1 and J usage is TRBJ1-4, with 11 bases matching TRBD1. Germline CDR1 and CDR2: DFQATT and SNEGSKA (reference sequence). The CDR3 has 17 residues. V gave up 3 bases and J gave up 5 bases; unmatched junction bases: 11. DNA for the CDR3: TGCAGTGCTAGTCCCACCCTGGGGGACAGGGGGAATGAAAAACTGTTTTTT. Translation gives CSASPTLGDRGNEKLFF.

This clonotype was recorded a few times. The chain combines TRBV29-1 with TRBJ1-2; D might be TRBD1 (6 bases). The CDR3 totals 14 residues. The germline gives CDR1 SQVTM, CDR2 ANQGSEA. V was clipped by 6 bases and J by 1 base, with 15 bases between them. CDR3 loop: CSVRRQELNYGYTF. CDR3 sequence (DNA): TGCAGCGTCCGAAGACAGGAACTTAACTATGGCTACACCTTC.

The rearrangement joins TRBV11-1 to TRBJ2-2; D is uncertain. The CDR3 has 12 residues. Germline values: CDR1 SGHAT, CDR2 FQDESV (reference sequence). The V end lost 7 bases, the J end lost 3 bases, and 6 bases lay between the germline ends. The CDR3 coding sequence is TGTGCCAGCAAAGCCCACACCGGGGAGCTGTTTTTT. This encodes CASKAHTGELFF.